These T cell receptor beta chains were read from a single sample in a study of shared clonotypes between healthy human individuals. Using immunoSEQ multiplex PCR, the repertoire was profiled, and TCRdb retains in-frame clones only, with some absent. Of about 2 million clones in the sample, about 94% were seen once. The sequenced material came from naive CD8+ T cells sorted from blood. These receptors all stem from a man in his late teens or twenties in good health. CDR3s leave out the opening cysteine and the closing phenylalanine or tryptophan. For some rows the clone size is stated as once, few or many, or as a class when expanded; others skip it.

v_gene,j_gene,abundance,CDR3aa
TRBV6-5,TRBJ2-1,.,ASSPWEGAYNEQF
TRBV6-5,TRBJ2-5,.,ASSYLGGEETQY
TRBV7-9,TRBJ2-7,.,ASSFLDGRYEQY
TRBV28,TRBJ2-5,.,ASREGETQY
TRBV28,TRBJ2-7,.,ASSFLVGSPYEQY
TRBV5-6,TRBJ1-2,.,ASSLRQEEDGYT
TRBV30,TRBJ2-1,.,AWTGLADEQF
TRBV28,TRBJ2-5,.,ASSLSETQY
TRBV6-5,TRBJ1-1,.,ASSYSDRGLTEAF
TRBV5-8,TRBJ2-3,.,ASSPGGFANTQY
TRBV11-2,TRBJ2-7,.,ASSLSVGYEQY
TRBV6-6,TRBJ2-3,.,ASSYPTVPEDTQY
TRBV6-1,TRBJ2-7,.,ASSPGSGYEQY
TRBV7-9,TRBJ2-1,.,ASSSVGLTEQF
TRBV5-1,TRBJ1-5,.,ASSQREVGNQPQH
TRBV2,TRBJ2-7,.,ALGWEGSYEQY
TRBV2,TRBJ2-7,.,ASSATSGRLGEQY
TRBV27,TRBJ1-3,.,ASRDSSGNTIY
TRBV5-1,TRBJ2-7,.,ASSLDGPYSYEQY
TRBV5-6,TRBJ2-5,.,ASSLAVLETQY
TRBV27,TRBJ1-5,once,ASSFRGDGNQPQH
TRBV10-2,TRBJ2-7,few,ATRGPSSYEQY
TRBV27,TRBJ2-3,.,ASRPEGSSTDTQY
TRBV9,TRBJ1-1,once,ASSVAIRNTEAF
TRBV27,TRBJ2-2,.,ASSKQGDTGELF
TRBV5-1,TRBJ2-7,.,ASSFTSGNYEQY
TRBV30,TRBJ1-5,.,AWSGGSNQPQH
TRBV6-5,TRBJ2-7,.,ASRPGLAGNYEQY
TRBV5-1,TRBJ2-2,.,ASSLGQGFIGDTGELF
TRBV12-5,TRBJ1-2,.,ASGFPGTGDGYT
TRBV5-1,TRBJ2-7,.,ASSYQGSSYEQY
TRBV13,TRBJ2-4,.,ASSLYRDEAKNIQY
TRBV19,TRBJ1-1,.,ASSYWTEAF